This TCR beta chain was identified in a study of immune cell composition in non-small cell lung cancer. The normal lung sample lay at least 3 cm, and maximally far, from the tumour. Study-wide results and caveats: Roughly 75% of squamous and 25% to 35% of adenocarcinoma cases had tumour-associated clones >0.5%.

The CDR3 has 15 residues. V trimming: 4 bases; J trimming: 5 bases; junction bases outside the gene matches: 12. Germline CDR1 reads SQVTM; CDR2 reads ANQGSEA. In regard to this clone: Its antigen is unknown.

The repertoire was sequenced with immunoSEQ multiplex PCR; TCRdb's copy has only in-frame clones and lacks some. Of thousands of clones listed, roughly 80% are singletons. The sequence derives from a human donor with non-small cell lung cancer. The rearrangement links TRBV29-1 to TRBJ2-5; 8 nucleotides match TRBD2. The source material was non-adjacent lung tissue. The CDR3 loop is CSVGGAGGGGETQYF. The CDR3 region has the DNA TGCAGCGTTGGTGGGGCGGGAGGAGGAGGGGAGACCCAGTACTTC.